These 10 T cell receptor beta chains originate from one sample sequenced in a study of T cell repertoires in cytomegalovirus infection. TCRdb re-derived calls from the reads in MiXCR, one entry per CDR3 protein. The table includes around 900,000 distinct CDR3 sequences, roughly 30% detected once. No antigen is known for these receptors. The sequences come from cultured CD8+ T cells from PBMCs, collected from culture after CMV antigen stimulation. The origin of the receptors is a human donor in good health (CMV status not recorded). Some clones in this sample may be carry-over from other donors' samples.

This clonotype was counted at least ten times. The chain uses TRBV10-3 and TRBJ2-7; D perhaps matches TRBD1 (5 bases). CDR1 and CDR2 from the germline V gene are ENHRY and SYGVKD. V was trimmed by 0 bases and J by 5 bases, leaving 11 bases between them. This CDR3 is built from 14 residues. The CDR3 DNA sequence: TGTGCCATCAGTGAGTCTGGCCAGGGCCACGAGCAGTACTTC. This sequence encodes CAISESGQGHEQYF.

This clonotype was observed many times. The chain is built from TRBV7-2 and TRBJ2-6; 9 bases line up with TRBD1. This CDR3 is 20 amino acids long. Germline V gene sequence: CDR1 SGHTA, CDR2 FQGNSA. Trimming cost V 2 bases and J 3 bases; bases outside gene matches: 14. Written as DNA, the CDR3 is TGTGCCAGCAGCTTAAGGCCCTCACAGGGGGCGCTAATTGGGGCCAACGTCCTGACTTTC. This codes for CASSLRPSQGALIGANVLTF.

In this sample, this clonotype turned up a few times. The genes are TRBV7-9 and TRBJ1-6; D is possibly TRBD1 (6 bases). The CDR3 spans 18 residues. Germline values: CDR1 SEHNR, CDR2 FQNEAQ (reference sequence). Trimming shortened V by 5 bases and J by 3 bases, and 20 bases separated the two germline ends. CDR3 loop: CASSRTAWDGGYNSPLHF. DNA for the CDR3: TGTGCCAGCAGCAGGACAGCCTGGGATGGAGGCTATAATTCACCCCTCCACTTT.

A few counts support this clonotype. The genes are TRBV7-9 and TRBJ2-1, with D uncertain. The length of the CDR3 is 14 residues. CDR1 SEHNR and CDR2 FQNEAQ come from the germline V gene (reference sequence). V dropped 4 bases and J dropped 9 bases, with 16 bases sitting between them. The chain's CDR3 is CASSSLWVSTEQFF. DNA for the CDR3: TGTGCCAGCAGCTCACTTTGGGTGTCCACTGAGCAGTTCTTC.

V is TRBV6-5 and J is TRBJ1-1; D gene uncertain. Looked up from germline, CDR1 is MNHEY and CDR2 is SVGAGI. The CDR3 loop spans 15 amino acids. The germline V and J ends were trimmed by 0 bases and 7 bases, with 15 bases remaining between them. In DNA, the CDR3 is TGTGCCAGCAGTTACTCGCTGGGAATGTACCTTGAAGCTTTCTTT. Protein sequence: CASSYSLGMYLEAFF.

For the CDR3, the DNA is TGTGCCAGCAGCTTGGGGTCGGGGCAGAGAAACATTCAGTACTTC. Translation gives CASSLGSGQRNIQYF. This chain links TRBV7-9 with TRBJ2-4; D possibly uses TRBD1 or TRBD2 (5 bases each). Germline CDR1 and CDR2: SEHNR and FQNEAQ (reference sequence). V was trimmed by 3 bases and J by 6 bases, leaving 15 bases between them. The length of the CDR3 is 15 residues.

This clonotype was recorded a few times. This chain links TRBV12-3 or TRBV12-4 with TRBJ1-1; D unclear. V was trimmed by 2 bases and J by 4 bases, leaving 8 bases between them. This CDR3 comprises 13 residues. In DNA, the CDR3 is TGTGCCAGCAGTTTAACCGCCGCCACTGAAGCTTTCTTT. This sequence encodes CASSLTAATEAFF.

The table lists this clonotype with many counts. The CDR3: CASSTGQGYNYGYTF. The DNA for the CDR3 is TGTGCCAGCAGCACAGGACAGGGGTATAACTATGGCTACACCTTC. The rearrangement links TRBV7-2 to TRBJ1-2; TRBD1 matches 9 bases. V was pared by 5 bases and J by 1 base, with 5 bases of the junction left unmatched. Germline loops: CDR1 SGHTA, CDR2 FQGNSA. The CDR3 totals 15 residues.

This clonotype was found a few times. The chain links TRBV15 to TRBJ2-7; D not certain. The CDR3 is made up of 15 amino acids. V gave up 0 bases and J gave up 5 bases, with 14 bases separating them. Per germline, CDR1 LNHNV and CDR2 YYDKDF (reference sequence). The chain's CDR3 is CATSRDNKGTNEQYF. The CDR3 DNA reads TGTGCCACCAGCAGAGATAATAAGGGTACGAACGAGCAGTACTTC.

CDR3 protein: CASSFRLGLNSPLHF. The DNA of the CDR3 is TGTGCCAGCAGCTTTCGCCTAGGGCTGAATTCACCCCTCCACTTT. The chain joins TRBV11-1 to TRBJ1-6; D not certain. The CDR3 loop spans 15 amino acids. Between the trimmed V and J ends, which lost 3 bases and 7 bases, there was a span of 13 bases. Germline V CDR1 and CDR2: SGHAT, FQDESV (reference sequence).